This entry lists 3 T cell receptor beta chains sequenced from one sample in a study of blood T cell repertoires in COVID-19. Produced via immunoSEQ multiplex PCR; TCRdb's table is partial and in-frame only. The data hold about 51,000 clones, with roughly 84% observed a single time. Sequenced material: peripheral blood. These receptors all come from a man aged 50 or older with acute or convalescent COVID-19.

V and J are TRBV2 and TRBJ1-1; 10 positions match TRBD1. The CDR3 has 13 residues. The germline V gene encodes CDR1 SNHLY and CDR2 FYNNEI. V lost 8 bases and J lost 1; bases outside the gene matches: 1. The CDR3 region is CASGDRGNTEAFF. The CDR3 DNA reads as TGTGCCAGCGGGGACAGGGGGAACACTGAAGCTTTCTTT.

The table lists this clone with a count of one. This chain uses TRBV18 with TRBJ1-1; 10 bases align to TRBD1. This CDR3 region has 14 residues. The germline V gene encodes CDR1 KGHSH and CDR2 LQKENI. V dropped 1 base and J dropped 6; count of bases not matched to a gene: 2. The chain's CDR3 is CASSPLGTGAEAFF. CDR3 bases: TGTGCCAGCTCACCACTAGGGACAGGGGCTGAAGCTTTCTTT.

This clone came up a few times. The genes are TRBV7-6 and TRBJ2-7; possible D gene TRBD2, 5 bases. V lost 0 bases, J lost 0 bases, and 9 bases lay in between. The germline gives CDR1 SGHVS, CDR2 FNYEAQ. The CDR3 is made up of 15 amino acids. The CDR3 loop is CASSLATGSSYEQYF. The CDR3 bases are TGTGCCAGCAGCTTAGCGACGGGGAGCTCCTACGAGCAGTACTTC.